The 27 T cell receptor beta chains below all came from one sample that was sequenced in a study of regulatory T cells in long-lasting Graves disease. Through Arm-PCR of CDR3 regions and iRepertoire HTBI primers, TCR beta libraries were built. MiXCR, run by TCRdb on the multiplex PCR reads, gives a single entry per CDR3 protein. This table holds 350,000 to 450,000 distinct CDR3 sequences, 20% to 25% found once. Time point given: persistent/refractory GD, antithyroid drugs over 5 years with positive TRAb. The TCR library was made from RNA that had been extracted from PBMCs in TRIzol. The specimen comprised peripheral blood mononuclear cells (PBMCs), sampled when the disease was refractory, from a patient treated with antithyroid drugs. The receptor source for this set is a female donor with Graves disease.

This clonotype appeared many times. The chain has TRBV6-1 and TRBJ1-1; D is undetermined. This CDR3 has 13 residues. Germline V lookup: CDR1 MNHNS, CDR2 SASEGT. The CDR3 here is CATASPRNTEAFF. CDR3 nucleotide sequence: TGTGCAACAGCAAGTCCCAGGAACACTGAAGCTTTCTTT.

The chain couples TRBV2 to TRBJ2-7; the D gene is possibly TRBD1 (5 bases). The CDR3 runs to 15 residues. The germline gives CDR1 SNHLY, CDR2 FYNNEI. V dropped 3 bases and J dropped 6 bases, with 18 bases sitting between them. CDR3 sequence (DNA): TGTGCCAGCAGTGATGGTGTGGGGCTGAGCAGCGAGCAGTACTTC. Its translation: CASSDGVGLSSEQYF. Full variable domain (outside the CDR3, taken from reference TRBV2 and TRBJ2-7): EPEVTQTPSHQVTQMGQEVILRCVPISNHLYFYWYRQILGQKVEFLVSFYNNEISEKSEIFDDQFSVERPDGSNFTLKIRSTKLEDSAMYFCASSDGVGLSSEQYFGPGTRLTVT.

This clonotype turned up a few times. The V call is TRBV7-9, the J call TRBJ2-5; D might be TRBD2 (6 bases). V gave up 8 bases and J gave up 2 bases, with 12 bases separating them. This CDR3 has 13 amino acids. The germline V gene has CDR1 SEHNR and CDR2 FQNEAQ (reference sequence). CDR3 protein: CASQAGGQETQYF. CDR3 DNA: TGTGCCAGCCAAGCTGGGGGGCAAGAGACCCAGTACTTC.

The chain joins TRBV19 to TRBJ2-4; TRBD1 matches at 7 bases. This CDR3 has 14 amino acids. V lost 7 bases, J lost 4 bases, and 7 bases stayed unmatched. Per germline, CDR1 LNHDA and CDR2 SQIVND (reference sequence). The CDR3, as DNA: TGTGCCAGTACCAAAGGACAGGATAAAAACATTCAGTACTTC. This sequence encodes CASTKGQDKNIQYF.

The chain uses TRBV10-2 and TRBJ2-5; D uncertain. V lost 0 bases and J lost 8, with 7 bases in between. Germline lookup yields CDR1 WSHSY and CDR2 SAAADI. CDR3 size: 12 residues. The CDR3 DNA reads TGCGCCAGCAGTGAGTCGTCCGAAACCCAGTACTTC. The encoded protein is CASSESSETQYF.

This clonotype was counted ten times or more. J is TRBJ2-7 and V is TRBV28; TRBD2 is a possible D gene (5 bases). The germline V and J ends were trimmed by 1 base and 0 bases, with 10 bases remaining between them. The CDR3 length is 15 residues. Germline V gives CDR1 MDHEN, CDR2 SYDVKM. The CDR3 coding sequence is TGTGCCAGCAGTTTATCCCCTAGCTACTCCTACGAGCAGTACTTC. This translates into CASSLSPSYSYEQYF.

At least ten counts were recorded for this clonotype. The J gene is TRBJ2-2, the V gene TRBV11-2; the match to TRBD1 covers 10 bases. The germline gives CDR1 SGHAT, CDR2 FQNNGV. With 3 bases clipped from V and 3 bases from J, the junction kept 7 bases outside the gene matches. The CDR3 is 17 residues long. This CDR3 reads CASSLLSGTGDTGELFF. CDR3 sequence (DNA): TGTGCCAGCAGCTTGCTATCCGGGACAGGGGACACCGGGGAGCTGTTTTTT.

This clonotype was detected only once. The gene calls are TRBV7-3 and TRBJ2-1; D is possibly TRBD2 (6 bases). This CDR3 has 17 amino acids. The germline V gene encodes CDR1 SGHTA and CDR2 FQGTGA. The V gene lost 4 bases and the J gene lost 0 bases, with 16 bases spanning the gap. The CDR3 loop is CASSSPITGSSYNEQFF. CDR3 DNA sequence: TGTGCCAGCAGCTCCCCGATTACCGGGAGCTCCTACAATGAGCAGTTCTTC.

This clonotype was seen only a few times. The genes are TRBV7-9 and TRBJ2-1, with a tentative D call TRBD2 (6 bases). CDR1 SEHNR and CDR2 FQNEAQ come from the germline V gene (reference sequence). The CDR3 has 13 amino acids. The V end lost 7 bases, the J end lost 4 bases, and 11 bases lay between the germline ends. CDR3 DNA sequence: TGTGCCAGCACTTACAGCGGGTACAATGAGCAGTTCTTC. Amino acid sequence: CASTYSGYNEQFF.

This clonotype was counted at least ten times. V usage is TRBV2 and J usage is TRBJ1-4; D not resolved. Germline V gives CDR1 SNHLY, CDR2 FYNNEI. The CDR3 sequence is 15 residues long. The germline V and J ends were trimmed by 0 bases and 7 bases, with 12 bases remaining between them. The CDR3 sequence: CASSEAQRGTEKLFF. DNA of the CDR3: TGTGCCAGCAGTGAAGCGCAGAGAGGCACTGAAAAACTGTTTTTT. Full variable domain (remainder filled in from reference TRBV2 and TRBJ1-4): EPEVTQTPSHQVTQMGQEVILRCVPISNHLYFYWYRQILGQKVEFLVSFYNNEISEKSEIFDDQFSVERPDGSNFTLKIRSTKLEDSAMYFCASSEAQRGTEKLFFGSGTQLSVL.

This clonotype has more than one count but fewer than ten. This chain links TRBV7-8 with TRBJ1-1; the D is unclear. Matching the DNA end better, TRBJ2-3 makes the J call doubtful. This CDR3 is 14 amino acids long. Germline lookup yields CDR1 SGHVS and CDR2 FQNEAQ. CDR3: CASSRLLGWDTQYF. In DNA form, the CDR3 reads TGTGCCAGCAGCCGCCTCCTTGGCTGGGATACGCAGTATTTT.

This clonotype was seen many times. This chain uses TRBV12-3 or TRBV12-4 with TRBJ1-4; 8 nucleotides match TRBD1. This CDR3 contains 14 residues. Trimming at V came to 3 bases and at J to 6 bases, leaving 3 bases not matched to a gene. This CDR3 reads CASSLAGGDEKLFF. In nucleotides, the CDR3 is TGTGCCAGCAGTTTGGCAGGGGGCGATGAAAAACTGTTTTTT.

This chain joins TRBV7-9 and TRBJ2-7, with 11 nucleotides matching TRBD1. CDR1 SEHNR and CDR2 FQNEAQ come from the germline V gene (reference sequence). The V and J ends lost 2 bases and 3 bases, in that order; junction bases with no gene match: 12. The CDR3 consists of 18 residues. The CDR3 bases are TGTGCCAGCAGCTTACCCGGGACAGGGGGACCACATTACTACGAGCAGTACTTC. It is translated as CASSLPGTGGPHYYEQYF.

This clonotype was counted many times. The chain employs TRBV12-3 or TRBV12-4 and TRBJ2-2; 7 bases fit TRBD2. This CDR3 spans 16 amino acids. Trimming cost V 7 bases and J 4 bases; bases outside gene matches: 12. The CDR3 bases are TGTGCCAGCACCCAAGTGGGGACTATAATCACCGGGGAGCTGTTTTTT. It codes for CASTQVGTIITGELFF.

V and J are TRBV5-5 and TRBJ2-2, with D perhaps TRBD1 or TRBD2 (5 bases each). Germline-derived CDR1 and CDR2 are SGHKS and YYEKEE (reference sequence). CDR3 size: 16 residues. V was trimmed by 4 bases and J by 1 base, leaving 14 bases between them. The CDR3 DNA sequence: TGTGCCAGCAGCCGTGTATCGGGGCTGAACACCGGGGAGCTGTTTTTT. Its translation: CASSRVSGLNTGELFF.

This clonotype appeared many times. V is TRBV27 and J is TRBJ1-1; TRBD1 might be the D (5 bases). The V gene lost 6 bases and the J gene lost 0 bases, with 11 bases spanning the gap. Germline values: CDR1 MNHEY, CDR2 SMNVEV (reference sequence). The CDR3 is 14 residues long. In DNA form, the CDR3 reads TGTGCCAGCAGGGTGACAGACATGAACACTGAAGCTTTCTTT. Protein: CASRVTDMNTEAFF.

This clonotype was picked up many times. The CDR3 bases are TGTGCCAGCAGCTTAGCTGAGGGGGCGGTAGAGACCCAGTACTTC. It specifies CASSLAEGAVETQYF. The V and J genes are TRBV7-9 and TRBJ2-5, with 7 nucleotides matching TRBD1. The CDR3 runs 15 residues. V shed 0 bases and J 4 bases; nucleotides not matched to a gene: 5. Looked up from germline, CDR1 is SEHNR and CDR2 is FQNEAQ (reference sequence).

Note on this clonotype: At one of its ends the junction is not consistent with the germline gene, which may arise from a read error. This rearrangement joins TRBV30 to TRBJ1-5, with D possibly TRBD1 on 5 matching bases. Germline V gives CDR1 GTSNPN, CDR2 SVGIG (reference sequence). The CDR3 is made up of 13 amino acids. The CDR3 coding sequence is TGTACCTGGGGGGGTCCTGCCCATCAGCCCCAGCATTTT. Its translation is CTWGGPAHQPQHF.

The chain links TRBV20-1 to TRBJ2-7; the match to TRBD2 covers 14 bases. V lost 0 bases and J lost 4; bases outside the gene matches: 8. Germline assignment: CDR1 DFQATT and CDR2 SNEGSKA (reference sequence). The CDR3 has 17 amino acids. CDR3: CSARDPLGTSGSYEQYF. For the CDR3, the DNA is TGCAGTGCTAGAGACCCGCTAGGGACTAGCGGGAGTTACGAGCAGTACTTC.

The sample holds many counts of this clonotype. The chain employs TRBV2 and TRBJ2-7, with unresolved D. Germline V CDR1 and CDR2: SNHLY, FYNNEI. V was cut by 6 bases and J by 4 bases, with 19 bases left in between. The CDR3 covers 15 residues. For the CDR3, the DNA is TGTGCCAGCAGCCCCGATACGGCGTTGCGTTACGAGCAGTACTTC. Its translation: CASSPDTALRYEQYF.

This clonotype has a count of ten or more. The chain uses TRBV6-1 and TRBJ2-5; 12 bases are a match to TRBD1. Germline CDR1 MNHNS, CDR2 SASEGT. This CDR3 spans 18 amino acids. V gave up 6 bases and J gave up 3 bases; unmatched junction bases: 14. The CDR3 sequence is CASRDRDRGPGNKETQYF. The CDR3 DNA follows: TGTGCCAGCAGAGACCGGGACAGGGGGCCGGGTAATAAAGAGACCCAGTACTTC.

This clonotype was recorded at least ten times. This chain connects TRBV30 to TRBJ2-7; D gene uncertain. Germline lookup yields CDR1 GTSNPN and CDR2 SVGIG (reference sequence). This CDR3 is built from 10 residues. Trimming removed 2 bases from V and 6 bases from J, with 5 bases in between. The CDR3 DNA reads TGTGCCTGGAGTAGGGTCGAGCAGTACTTC. Protein product: CAWSRVEQYF.

V is TRBV4-1 and J is TRBJ1-1; no clear D. The length of the CDR3 is 14 residues. Germline V gene lookup returns CDR1 MGHRA and CDR2 YSYEKL. The V gene lost 2 bases and the J gene lost 2 bases, with 9 bases spanning the gap. The CDR3 DNA reads as TGCGCCAGCAGCCAACTTCCCGGTAACACTGAAGCTTTCTTT. This encodes CASSQLPGNTEAFF.

This clonotype was counted ten times or more. This sequence joins TRBV28 and TRBJ2-7, with D perhaps TRBD2 (6 bases). This CDR3 spans 15 amino acids. Germline assignment: CDR1 MDHEN and CDR2 SYDVKM. Trimming took off 6 bases at V and 6 bases at J, with 21 bases between the two ends. The CDR3 here is CASSRPGTRTGEQYF. DNA of the CDR3: TGTGCCAGCAGCCGCCCCGGGACTCGTACGGGCGAGCAGTACTTC. The variable domain in full, with the rest retrieved from reference TRBV28 and TRBJ2-7, is DVKVTQSSRYLVKRTGEKVFLECVQDMDHENMFWYRQDPGLGLRLIYFSYDVKMKEKGDIPEGYSVSREKKERFSLILESASTNQTSMYLCASSRPGTRTGEQYFGPGTRLTVT.

This clonotype was observed a handful of times. The J gene is TRBJ1-1, the V gene TRBV3-1; possible D gene TRBD1, 6 bases. Between the trimmed V and J ends, which lost 4 bases and 4 bases, there was a span of 13 bases. Germline loops: CDR1 LGHDT, CDR2 YNNKEL (reference sequence). The CDR3 is made up of 14 amino acids. The CDR3 DNA reads as TGTGCCAGCAGCCGCCAGGGGTGGAGCACTGAAGCTTTCTTT. This translates into CASSRQGWSTEAFF. The full variable domain, with the rest looked up from reference TRBV3-1 and TRBJ1-1, is DTAVSQTPKYLVTQMGNDKSIKCEQNLGHDTMYWYKQDSKKFLKIMFSYNNKELIINETVPNRFSPKSPDKAHLNLHINSLELGDSAVYFCASSRQGWSTEAFFGQGTRLTVV.

This clonotype was seen repeatedly, ten times or more. The chain links TRBV2 to TRBJ2-2; D is ambiguous. CDR1 and CDR2 from the germline V gene are SNHLY and FYNNEI. The CDR3 consists of 16 residues. V was clipped by 4 bases and J by 0 bases, with 12 bases between them. This CDR3 is CASSGVLETNTGELFF. CDR3 nucleotides: TGTGCCAGCAGTGGTGTGCTAGAAACGAACACCGGGGAGCTGTTTTTT. Combining the CDR3 with reference TRBV2 and TRBJ2-2 gives the whole variable domain EPEVTQTPSHQVTQMGQEVILRCVPISNHLYFYWYRQILGQKVEFLVSFYNNEISEKSEIFDDQFSVERPDGSNFTLKIRSTKLEDSAMYFCASSGVLETNTGELFFGEGSRLTVL.

This clonotype was seen at least ten times. The rearrangement uses TRBV10-2 and TRBJ1-1; D call uncertain. Germline CDR1 is WSHSY and CDR2 is SAAADI. V lost 3 bases and J 4 bases, leaving 21 bases between the germline ends. CDR3 length: 17 amino acids. For the CDR3, the DNA is TGCGCCAGCAGTGAAAGAAGGGTCACAAGCGATGGCACTGAAGCTTTCTTT. Its translation is CASSERRVTSDGTEAFF.